This T cell receptor (beta chain) was sequenced during a study of T cell responses to AZD1222 COVID-19 vaccine. Study-wide results and limits: Among vaccine-associated CD4 TCRs, coverage spanned spike, with dominance at 160-218 and 743-854. The donor cohort was predominantly white British with a female majority, and clonal diversity may have been underestimated.

Pooling covered second doses at about 4 or about 12 weeks. Clones were sequenced by immunoSEQ multiplex PCR, and TCRdb holds only the in-frame ones, with some missing. The sample has some 180,000 clones, 70% to 90% seen once. This clone was detected once. Its antigen is currently unknown. This sequence was found in an adult who received the AZD1222 COVID-19 vaccine. Source: peripheral blood, taken 28 days after the second AZD1222 dose.

The CDR3: CASSLRVVEDYGYTF. The DNA for the CDR3 is TGTGCCAGCAGCCTCAGGGTTGTTGAGGACTATGGCTACACCTTC. The chain joins TRBV3-1 (or the pseudogene TRBV3-2) to TRBJ1-2; D is possibly TRBD1 (5 bases). The CDR3 consists of 15 residues. Germline values: CDR1 LGHDT, CDR2 YNNKEL (reference sequence). V lost 4 bases and J 3 bases, leaving 15 bases between the germline ends.